The 10 T cell receptor beta chains listed next were all sequenced from one sample in a study of blood T cell repertoires in COVID-19. Assay used: immunoSEQ multiplex PCR; TCRdb lists only in-frame clones, some missing. The sample shows some 300,000 clones, over 85% of them seen only once. The sequenced sample was PBMCs or T cells enriched from blood (not recorded which). These receptors were obtained from a woman younger than 45 who had recovered from COVID-19.

The gene calls are TRBV18 and TRBJ1-4, with 10 bases aligning to TRBD1. The CDR3 loop spans 14 amino acids. Germline V gene sequence: CDR1 KGHSH, CDR2 LQKENI. V shed 4 bases and J 12 bases; nucleotides not matched to a gene: 8. CDR3 nucleotides: TGTGCCAGCTCACTGGGGACAGGGGATCGGGAACTGTTTTTT. This gives the protein CASSLGTGDRELFF.

This sequence joins TRBV27 and TRBJ1-2, with D uncertain. Germline V lookup: CDR1 MNHEY, CDR2 SMNVEV (reference sequence). The V and J ends lost 5 bases and 6 bases respectively, with 7 bases between them. The CDR3 has 11 residues. The CDR3 DNA follows: TGTGCCAGCAGTAAAGGAGATGGCTACACCTTC. It is translated as CASSKGDGYTF.

This chain uses TRBV30 with TRBJ1-2; D not certain. The ends were cut back, 0 bases at V and 4 bases at J, with 6 bases in the middle. The CDR3 is 12 residues long. Germline-derived CDR1 and CDR2 are GTSNPN and SVGIG (reference sequence). CDR3 coding DNA: TGTGCCTGGAGTGTACAAGTCTATGGCTACACCTTC. Its protein product is CAWSVQVYGYTF.

V is TRBV2 and J is TRBJ2-1; 7 nucleotides align to TRBD1. Germline trimming cut 8 bases from V and 3 bases from J; bases unmatched to any gene: 7. Germline CDR1 is SNHLY and CDR2 is FYNNEI. The CDR3 spans 14 residues. The CDR3 sequence: CASLEGTVYNEQFF. DNA for the CDR3: TGTGCCAGCCTGGAAGGGACAGTCTACAATGAGCAGTTCTTC.

The chain recombines TRBV28 with TRBJ2-7; 13 positions agree with TRBD2. Per the germline V gene, CDR1 is MDHEN and CDR2 is SYDVKM. V lost 5 bases and J lost 6; bases outside the gene matches: 7. The CDR3 loop spans 15 amino acids. The CDR3 loop reads CASSPGLAGVFEQYF. In DNA, the CDR3 is TGTGCCAGCAGTCCCGGACTAGCGGGAGTGTTCGAGCAGTACTTC.

This clone was detected only a few times. V usage is TRBV30 and J usage is TRBJ1-1; D possibly corresponds to TRBD1 (6 bases). V lost 3 bases and J 4 bases, leaving 18 bases between the germline ends. This CDR3 has 15 amino acids. Per the germline V gene, CDR1 is GTSNPN and CDR2 is SVGIG (reference sequence). The CDR3, as DNA: TGTGCCTGGAGACCCGGGACATTCGGCGCCACTGAAGCTTTCTTT. Translation: CAWRPGTFGATEAFF.

This sequence joins TRBV4-2 and TRBJ2-7; 9 bases are shared with TRBD2. The CDR3 length is 17 residues. Germline values: CDR1 LGHNA, CDR2 YNFKEQ. The ends lost 0 bases at V and 0 bases at J; junction bases unmatched: 6. The CDR3 bases are TGTGCCAGCAGCCAAGATCAGGCTAGCGGGGCCTCCTACGAGCAGTACTTC. It encodes CASSQDQASGASYEQYF.

The chain joins TRBV4-3 to TRBJ2-7; D may be TRBD1 (6 bases). Germline CDR1 and CDR2: LGHNA and YSLEER. The CDR3 is 16 amino acids. V lost 1 base and J 2 bases, leaving 15 bases between the germline ends. CDR3 in amino acids: CASSQGTATFPYEQYF. The DNA of the CDR3 is TGCGCCAGCAGCCAAGGGACAGCCACTTTTCCCTACGAGCAGTACTTC.

The rearrangement links TRBV28 to TRBJ2-7, with 8 bases lining up with TRBD2. After removal of 6 bases from V and 1 base from J, the junction contained 5 bases not matched to a gene. The CDR3 has 14 residues. CDR1 is MDHEN, CDR2 SYDVKM, per germline. The CDR3 spells CASRTGGPSYEQYF. The DNA for the CDR3 is TGTGCCAGCAGGACGGGAGGGCCTTCCTACGAGCAGTACTTC.

This chain links TRBV12-2 with TRBJ2-5; the DNA was not compared with TRBD2, the D call given in the table. TRBV12-2 is a recognized pseudogene. The CDR3 consists of 12 residues. The CDR3 reads CASRASPKTQYF. The CDR3 coding sequence is TGTGCAAGTCGGGCTAGCCCCAAGACCCAGTACTTC.